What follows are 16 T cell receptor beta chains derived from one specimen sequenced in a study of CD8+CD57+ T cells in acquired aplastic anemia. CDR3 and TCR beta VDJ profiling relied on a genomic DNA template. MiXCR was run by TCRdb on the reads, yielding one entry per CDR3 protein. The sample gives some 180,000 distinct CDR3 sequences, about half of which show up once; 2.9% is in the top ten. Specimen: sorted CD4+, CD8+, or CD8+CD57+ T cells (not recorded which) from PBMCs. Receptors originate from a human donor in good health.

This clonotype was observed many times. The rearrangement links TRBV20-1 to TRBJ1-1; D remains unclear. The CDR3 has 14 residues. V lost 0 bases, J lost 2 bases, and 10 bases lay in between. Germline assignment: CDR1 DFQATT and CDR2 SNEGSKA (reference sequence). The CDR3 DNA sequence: TGCAGTGCTAGAGATGGAAGCACCAACACTGAAGCTTTCTTT. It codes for CSARDGSTNTEAFF.

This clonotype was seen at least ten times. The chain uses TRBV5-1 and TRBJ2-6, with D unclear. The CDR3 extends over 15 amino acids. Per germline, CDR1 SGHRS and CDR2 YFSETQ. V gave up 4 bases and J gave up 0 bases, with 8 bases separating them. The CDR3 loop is CASSPESSGANVLTF. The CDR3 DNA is TGCGCCAGCAGCCCAGAGAGCTCTGGGGCCAACGTCCTGACTTTC.

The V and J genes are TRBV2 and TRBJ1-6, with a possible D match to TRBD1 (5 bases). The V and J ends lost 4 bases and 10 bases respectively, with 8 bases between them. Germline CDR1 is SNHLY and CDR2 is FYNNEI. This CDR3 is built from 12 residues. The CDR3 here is CASSVGGSPLHF. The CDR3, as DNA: TGTGCCAGCAGTGTGGGGGGATCACCCCTCCACTTT.

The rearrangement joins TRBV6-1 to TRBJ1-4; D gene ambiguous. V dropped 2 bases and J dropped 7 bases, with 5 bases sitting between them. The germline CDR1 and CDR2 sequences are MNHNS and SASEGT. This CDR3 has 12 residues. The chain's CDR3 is CASSEFGEKLFF. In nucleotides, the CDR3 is TGTGCCAGCAGTGAATTTGGTGAAAAACTGTTTTTT.

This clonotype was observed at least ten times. The CDR3 loop reads CASSSTGVSTEAFF. The CDR3 DNA reads TGCGCCAGCAGCTCGACAGGGGTGAGCACTGAAGCTTTCTTT. The rearrangement links TRBV5-1 to TRBJ1-1; the match to TRBD1 covers 8 bases. This CDR3 comprises 14 residues. J was trimmed by 4 bases and V by 3 bases; bases with no gene match: 5. In germline, CDR1 is SGHRS, CDR2 YFSETQ.

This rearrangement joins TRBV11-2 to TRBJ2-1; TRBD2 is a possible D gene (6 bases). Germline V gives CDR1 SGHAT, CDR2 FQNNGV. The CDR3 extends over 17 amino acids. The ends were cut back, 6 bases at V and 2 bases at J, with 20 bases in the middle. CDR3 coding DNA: TGTGCCAGCAGTGCTCCGGACCCCCGCGGGGCCTACAATGAGCAGTTCTTC. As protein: CASSAPDPRGAYNEQFF.

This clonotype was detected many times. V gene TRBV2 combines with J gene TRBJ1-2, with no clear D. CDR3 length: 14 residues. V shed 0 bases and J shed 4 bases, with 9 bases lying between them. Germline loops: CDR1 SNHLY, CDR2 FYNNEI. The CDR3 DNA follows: TGTGCCAGCAGTGAAGCGCGGGGAACCTATGGCTACACCTTC. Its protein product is CASSEARGTYGYTF.

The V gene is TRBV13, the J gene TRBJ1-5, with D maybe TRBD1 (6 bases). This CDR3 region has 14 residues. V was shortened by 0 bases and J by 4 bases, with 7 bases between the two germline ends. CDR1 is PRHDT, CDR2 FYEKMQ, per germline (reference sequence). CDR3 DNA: TGTGCCAGCAGCTTAGGACAGGGTAATCAGCCCCAGCATTTT. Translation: CASSLGQGNQPQHF.

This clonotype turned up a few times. CDR3 sequence: CSASQGTGNQPQHF. The DNA for the CDR3 is TGCAGTGCTAGTCAGGGGACGGGCAATCAGCCCCAGCATTTT. The chain employs TRBV20-1 and TRBJ1-5; D is perhaps TRBD1 (6 bases). The germline gives CDR1 DFQATT, CDR2 SNEGSKA (reference sequence). The CDR3 is 14 residues long. V was pared by 3 bases and J by 2 bases, with 11 bases between.

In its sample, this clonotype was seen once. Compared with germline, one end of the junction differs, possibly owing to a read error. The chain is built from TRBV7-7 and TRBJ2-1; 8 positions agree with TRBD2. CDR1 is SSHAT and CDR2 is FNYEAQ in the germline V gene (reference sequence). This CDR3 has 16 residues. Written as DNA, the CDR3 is TGTGCTAGCAGCTTAGCGGGACTAACGGGATACAATGAGCAGTTCTTC. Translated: CASSLAGLTGYNEQFF.

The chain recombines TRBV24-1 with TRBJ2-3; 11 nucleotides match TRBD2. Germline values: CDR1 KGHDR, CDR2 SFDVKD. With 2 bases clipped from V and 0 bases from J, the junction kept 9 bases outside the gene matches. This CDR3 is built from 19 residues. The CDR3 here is CATSDSGLADETSTDTQYF. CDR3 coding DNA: TGTGCCACCAGTGATTCGGGACTAGCGGACGAAACTAGCACAGATACGCAGTATTTT.

CDR3 region: CSARDHRRKYGYTF. CDR3 bases: TGCAGTGCTAGAGATCACAGGCGCAAGTATGGCTACACCTTC. The chain recombines TRBV20-1 with TRBJ1-2; maybe TRBD1 (5 bases). From germline, CDR1 is DFQATT and CDR2 SNEGSKA (reference sequence). V gave up 0 bases and J gave up 5 bases, with 13 bases separating them. CDR3 size: 14 residues.

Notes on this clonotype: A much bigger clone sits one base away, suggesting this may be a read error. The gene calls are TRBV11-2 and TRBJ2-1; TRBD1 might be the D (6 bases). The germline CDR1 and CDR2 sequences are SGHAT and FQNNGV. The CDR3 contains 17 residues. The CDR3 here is CASSTSGTSSFSNGQFF. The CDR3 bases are TGTGCCAGCAGCACATCCGGGACAAGTAGTTTTTCCAATGGGCAGTTCTTC.

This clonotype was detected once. CDR3 nucleotide sequence: TGTGCCAGCAGCTGGGGGCGAGGTCATCTTGAGTACTTC. This sequence encodes CASSWGRGHLEYF. The genes are TRBV5-6 and TRBJ2-7; perhaps TRBD1 as D (6 bases). Germline V gene data show CDR1 as SGHDT and CDR2 as YYEEEE. The CDR3 is 13 residues long. V was pared by 3 bases and J by 11 bases, with 18 bases between.

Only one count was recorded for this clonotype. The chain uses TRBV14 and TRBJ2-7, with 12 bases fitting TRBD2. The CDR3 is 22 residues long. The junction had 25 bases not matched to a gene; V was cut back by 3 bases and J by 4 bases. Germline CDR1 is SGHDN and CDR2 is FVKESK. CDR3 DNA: TGTGCCAGCAGCCACACCCTTTTCGGTGGACTAGCGGGGCAAGACAGGGCGTACGAGCAGTACTTC. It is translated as CASSHTLFGGLAGQDRAYEQYF.

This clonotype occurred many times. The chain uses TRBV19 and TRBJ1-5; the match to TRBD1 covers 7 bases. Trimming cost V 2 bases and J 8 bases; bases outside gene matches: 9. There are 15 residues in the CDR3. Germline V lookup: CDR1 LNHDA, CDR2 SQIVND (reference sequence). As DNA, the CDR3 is TGTGCCAGTAGTATACGGGGCAGGGGGAGTGAGCCCCAGCATTTT. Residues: CASSIRGRGSEPQHF.